What follows are 21 T cell receptor beta chains derived from one specimen sequenced in a study of blood T cell repertoires in COVID-19. Assay used: immunoSEQ multiplex PCR; TCRdb lists only in-frame clones, some missing. The sample contains 150,000 to 200,000 clones, about 80% of which appear only once. Sequencing was carried out using peripheral blood. All receptors derive from a woman aged 45-65 years with active or convalescent COVID-19.

The CDR3 sequence: CASSMGQAGGGYTF. The CDR3 coding sequence is TGTGCCAGTAGTATGGGACAGGCGGGCGGTGGCTACACCTTC. The chain is built from TRBV19 and TRBJ1-2, with 8 bases identical to TRBD1. This CDR3 contains 14 residues. CDR1 and CDR2 from the germline V gene are LNHDA and SQIVND (reference sequence). The V gene end was trimmed by 3 bases and the J gene end by 7 bases; junction bases not matched to a gene: 7. Complete variable domain (other parts from reference TRBV19 and TRBJ1-2): DGGITQSPKYLFRKEGQNVTLSCEQNLNHDAMYWYRQDPGQGLRLIYYSQIVNDFQKGDIAEGYSVSREKKESFPLTVTSAQKNPTAFYLCASSMGQAGGGYTFGSGTRLTVV.

V gene TRBV7-2 combines with J gene TRBJ2-6, with D perhaps matching TRBD2 (6 bases). The CDR3 length is 16 residues. Germline V gene sequence: CDR1 SGHTA, CDR2 FQGNSA. V was clipped by 0 bases and J by 2 bases, with 8 bases between them. Here the CDR3 reads CASSLAPGAGANVLTF. In DNA, the CDR3 is TGTGCCAGCAGCTTAGCGCCGGGGGCTGGGGCCAACGTCCTGACTTTC. Complete variable domain (other parts from reference TRBV7-2 and TRBJ2-6): GAGVSQSPSNKVTEKGKDVELRCDPISGHTALYWYRQSLGQGLEFLIYFQGNSAPDKSGLPSDRFSAERTGGSVSTLTIQRTQQEDSAVYLCASSLAPGAGANVLTFGAGSRLTVL.

This clone showed up just once. V usage is TRBV3-1 (or the pseudogene TRBV3-2) and J usage is TRBJ2-1, with TRBD2 as a possible D gene (6 bases). Germline assignment: CDR1 LGHDT and CDR2 YNNKEL (reference sequence). CDR3 length: 15 amino acids. V was pared by 2 bases and J by 5 bases, with 13 bases between. CDR3 sequence (DNA): TGTGCCAGCAGCCAACCCTCGGCGGGAAACAATGAGCAGTTCTTC. Residues: CASSQPSAGNNEQFF.

The count of this clone is one. The CDR3 reads CASSLTRVGNTEAFF. CDR3 nucleotide sequence: TGTGCCAGCAGCTTAACGAGGGTTGGAAACACTGAAGCTTTCTTT. The genes are TRBV13 and TRBJ1-1, with D unclear. Germline loops: CDR1 PRHDT, CDR2 FYEKMQ (reference sequence). CDR3 size: 15 residues. The V gene lost 2 bases and the J gene lost 2 bases, with 12 bases spanning the gap.

This chain joins TRBV28 and TRBJ1-5; TRBD1 agrees at 9 bases. Germline CDR1 and CDR2: MDHEN and SYDVKM. Germline trimming cut 10 bases from V and 4 bases from J; bases unmatched to any gene: 11. The CDR3 spans 15 residues. CDR3 residues: CATRQGGSGNQPQHF. The CDR3 nucleotides read TGTGCCACTCGACAGGGGGGGTCAGGGAATCAGCCCCAGCATTTT. Looking up the rest from reference TRBV28 and TRBJ1-5 gives the full variable domain: DVKVTQSSRYLVKRTGEKVFLECVQDMDHENMFWYRQDPGLGLRLIYFSYDVKMKEKGDIPEGYSVSREKKERFSLILESASTNQTSMYLCATRQGGSGNQPQHFGDGTRLSIL.

The count of this clone is one. The chain joins TRBV12-3 or TRBV12-4 to TRBJ2-5; the D is unclear. V dropped 1 base and J dropped 5 bases, with 8 bases sitting between them. The CDR3 totals 13 residues. The DNA for the CDR3 is TGTGCCAGCAGTTTAGACAGTCGGGAGACCCAGTACTTC. This encodes CASSLDSRETQYF.

This clone has just a few counts. The chain uses TRBV10-3 and TRBJ1-1, with D possibly TRBD1 on 5 matching bases. Germline CDR1 reads ENHRY; CDR2 reads SYGVKD. Between the trimmed V and J ends, which lost 5 bases and 1 base, there was a span of 11 bases. The CDR3 has 14 amino acids. The CDR3 DNA reads TGTGCCATCAGTAAGGGGCAGACGAACACTGAAGCTTTCTTT. This gives the protein CAISKGQTNTEAFF.

This sequence joins TRBV6-6 and TRBJ2-7; 7 bases agree with TRBD1. This CDR3 is 11 amino acids long. Germline assignment: CDR1 MNHNY and CDR2 SVGAGI (reference sequence). With V trimmed by 4 bases and J by 10 bases, 4 bases remained unmatched. This CDR3 reads CASSFGTDQYF. DNA for the CDR3: TGTGCCAGCAGTTTTGGGACAGACCAGTACTTC.

The table lists this clone with a few counts. V and J are TRBV2 and TRBJ1-4; D is perhaps TRBD1 (5 bases). This CDR3 comprises 13 residues. Germline V CDR1 and CDR2: SNHLY, FYNNEI. With 4 bases removed from V and 8 bases from J, the gap between germline ends came to 11 bases. The CDR3 nucleotides are TGTGCCAGCAGTGGACAGTTTGCGGAAAAACTGTTTTTT. Its protein is CASSGQFAEKLFF.

The rearrangement links TRBV7-2 to TRBJ2-3, with 10 nucleotides matching TRBD2. V dropped 1 base and J dropped 4; count of bases not matched to a gene: 5. The CDR3 is made up of 16 amino acids. In germline, CDR1 is SGHTA, CDR2 FQGNSA. The CDR3 here is CASSLGLAGVADTQYF. The CDR3 region has the DNA TGTGCCAGCAGCTTAGGCCTAGCGGGAGTAGCAGATACGCAGTATTTT.

This clone has more than one count but fewer than ten. The J gene is TRBJ2-7, the V gene TRBV12-3 or TRBV12-4, with D unclear. V gave up 3 bases and J gave up 5 bases, with 11 bases separating them. This CDR3 contains 13 residues. The CDR3 is CASSFDPQDEQYF. The CDR3 coding sequence is TGTGCCAGCAGTTTCGACCCTCAGGACGAGCAGTACTTC.

The chain employs TRBV12-3 or TRBV12-4 and TRBJ1-3, with D perhaps matching TRBD1 (5 bases). The V end lost 3 bases, the J end lost 8 bases, and 11 bases lay between the germline ends. CDR3 length: 13 amino acids. The CDR3 region is CASSLLGGDTIYF. The CDR3 coding sequence is TGTGCCAGCAGTTTGCTCGGGGGAGACACCATATATTTT.

This clone was observed a single time. DNA for the CDR3: TGCAGCGCCCTCGACAGGGCCGGAAACACCATATATTTT. Protein: CSALDRAGNTIYF. The J gene is TRBJ1-3, the V gene TRBV29-1; 7 nucleotides match TRBD1. The CDR3 runs to 13 residues. V gave up 7 bases and J gave up 4 bases; unmatched junction bases: 7. Germline CDR1 SQVTM, CDR2 ANQGSEA. The entire variable domain, with the rest obtained from reference TRBV29-1 and TRBJ1-3, is as follows: SAVISQKPSRDICQRGTSLTIQCQVDSQVTMMFWYRQQPGQSLTLIATANQGSEATYESGFVIDKFPISRPNLTFSTLTVSNMSPEDSSIYLCSALDRAGNTIYFGEGSWLTVV.

The V gene is TRBV18, the J gene TRBJ2-3, with D perhaps matching TRBD2 (5 bases). Germline CDR1 KGHSH, CDR2 LQKENI. This CDR3 is 12 amino acids long. Trimming shortened V by 3 bases and J by 10 bases, and 11 bases separated the two germline ends. CDR3 residues: CASSPNRGSQYF. Here the CDR3 DNA reads TGTGCCAGCTCACCGAACAGAGGGTCGCAGTATTTT.

This chain joins TRBV9 and TRBJ2-5; a weak D match, TRBD1 (6 bases). Trimming cost V 2 bases and J 2 bases, with 13 bases left between them. This CDR3 spans 15 amino acids. The germline gives CDR1 SGDLS, CDR2 YYNGEE. This CDR3 reads CASSVQRGNQETQYF. For the CDR3, the DNA is TGTGCCAGCAGCGTTCAAAGGGGGAATCAAGAGACCCAGTACTTC.

This clone came up once. This sequence joins TRBV28 and TRBJ2-7; TRBD1 aligns across 7 bases. CDR1 MDHEN and CDR2 SYDVKM come from the germline V gene. V lost 1 base to trimming and J lost 2 bases; unmatched junction nucleotides: 5. CDR3 length: 15 amino acids. The CDR3 here is CASSLFLQGAYEQYF. CDR3 in DNA: TGTGCCAGCAGTTTATTTCTGCAGGGGGCCTACGAGCAGTACTTC.

The chain recombines TRBV2 with TRBJ2-7; D possibly corresponds to TRBD2 (6 bases). Trimming removed 6 bases at V and 3 bases at J, with 15 bases between. This CDR3 is 14 amino acids long. The germline gives CDR1 SNHLY, CDR2 FYNNEI. The CDR3 DNA follows: TGTGCCAGCAGGGGAGGACGGACCCTCTACGAGCAGTACTTC. It yields the protein CASRGGRTLYEQYF.

The genes are TRBV6-2 or TRBV6-3 and TRBJ2-5; 9 nucleotides line up with TRBD1. There are 15 residues in the CDR3. Germline values: CDR1 MNHEY, CDR2 SVGEGT. After removal of 5 bases from V and 5 bases from J, the junction contained 9 bases not matched to a gene. CDR3 nucleotides: TGTGCCAGCAGTACCCGGACAGGGGTCAGGGAGACCCAGTACTTC. This codes for CASSTRTGVRETQYF.

The chain joins TRBV18 to TRBJ2-1; 11 bases map to TRBD2. The J segment lost 9 bases and the V segment lost 3 bases, leaving 19 bases of the junction unmatched. CDR1 KGHSH and CDR2 LQKENI come from the germline V gene. The CDR3 totals 19 residues. CDR3 in amino acids: CASSPRKASGGIGGSEQFF. CDR3 bases: TGTGCCAGCTCACCGAGGAAGGCTAGCGGGGGGATTGGCGGAAGTGAGCAGTTCTTC. The full variable domain, its missing parts supplied by reference TRBV18 and TRBJ2-1, is NAGVMQNPRHLVRRRGQEARLRCSPMKGHSHVYWYRQLPEEGLKFMVYLQKENIIDESGMPKERFSAEFPKEGPSILRIQQVVRGDSAAYFCASSPRKASGGIGGSEQFFGPGTRLTVL.

This clone was observed a single time. CDR3 DNA: TGTGCCAGTAGTGTCCTGACCGGGACAGGAGACCGACCCTTCCAAGAGACCCAGTACTTC. This gives the protein CASSVLTGTGDRPFQETQYF. The chain links TRBV19 to TRBJ2-5; 8 nucleotides line up with TRBD1. Trimming took 5 bases from V and 1 from J; bases not matched to a gene: 21. Germline V gene lookup returns CDR1 LNHDA and CDR2 SQIVND (reference sequence). CDR3 length equals 20 residues.

The chain combines TRBV4-2 with TRBJ2-7; D is perhaps TRBD2 (6 bases). Germline V gene sequence: CDR1 LGHNA, CDR2 YNFKEQ. Trimming removed 4 bases at V and 2 bases at J, with 21 bases between. The CDR3 covers 17 residues. The CDR3 sequence: CASSRDSGEPGPYEQYF. For the CDR3, the DNA is TGTGCCAGCAGCCGTGATTCGGGGGAGCCTGGGCCCTACGAGCAGTACTTC.